This T cell receptor (beta chain) was obtained from a study of blood T cells in healthy people across ages. The germline CDR1 and CDR2 sequences are MNHNS and SASEGT. The CDR3 runs to 12 residues. Study results and caveats: Samples with more naive T cells showed higher observed beta diversity.

Together with a sample-barcoded 5' primer, a J-beta primer mix was included in a second PCR lasting about 6 to 12 cycles. A single record per CDR3 protein comes from TCRdb applying MiXCR to the 5' RACE reads. The sample yields about 640,000 distinct CDR3 sequences, less than 45% seen once. The draw of peripheral blood yielded ten milliliters from each donor. Per sample, at least 6 micrograms of total RNA were extracted. Regarding this clonotype: Antigen specificity is unknown. This may arise from a read error, as a much more abundant clone is one base away.

This chain joins TRBV6-1 and TRBJ2-7; 7 nucleotides line up with TRBD1. The TCR sequence derives from an elderly man in good health. What was sequenced was blood. This CDR3 is CAGRWDSYEQYF. The CDR3 bases are TGTGCCGGCAGGTGGGACAGCTACGAGCAGTACTTC.